Listed below are T cell receptor beta chains from one sample, sequenced in a study of shared clonotypes between healthy human individuals. Here immunoSEQ multiplex PCR was the method, and the copy in TCRdb shows in-frame clones only, minus some. Of about 1.5 million clones in the sample, 95% to 99% were seen once. Sample: naive CD4+ T cells sorted from blood. The receptor source for this set is a man younger than 45 in good health. Both conserved end residues are part of each CDR3.

j_call,v_call,cdr3_length,cdr3_aa
TRBJ2-2,TRBV11-2,15,CASSLMSRMAGELFF
TRBJ2-7,TRBV28,13,CASRKSWVYEQYF
TRBJ2-4,TRBV27,22,CASSLWGVVSTSGRRAKNIQYF
TRBJ2-3,TRBV7-9,15,CASCPPGFSRGAQYF
TRBJ2-5,TRBV4-1,19,CASSQDTRPRAGPQETQYF
TRBJ2-1,TRBV2,15,CASSPLPRADNEQFF
TRBJ2-6,TRBV5-1,17,CASSLLSGDSGANVLTF
TRBJ1-1,TRBV28,14,CASTENYRGTEAFF
TRBJ1-5,TRBV2,17,CASRPGTGGLRVEPQHF
TRBJ2-1,TRBV7-8,14,CASSSPQVYNEQFF
TRBJ2-2,TRBV18,12,CASSSNTGELFF
TRBJ1-4,TRBV18,13,CASSPGVEEKLFF
TRBJ2-2,TRBV9,15,CASSAWTSGNGELFF
TRBJ2-7,TRBV5-5,14,CASSLLLSSYEQYF
TRBJ2-2,TRBV7-2,14,CASSLPVNAGELFF
TRBJ2-7,TRBV11-2,14,CASSSDKLGYEQYF
TRBJ2-5,TRBV15,15,CATSRDQRSEETQYF
TRBJ1-1,TRBV29-1,13,CSAKGTGPAGAFF
TRBJ1-1,TRBV5-4,16,CASRDGTGEVNTEAFF
TRBJ2-5,TRBV5-4,15,CASSLAGQLGGTQYF
TRBJ2-1,TRBV9,14,CASSNPRGANEQFF
TRBJ2-1,TRBV5-1,14,CASSWESSYNEQFF
TRBJ2-3,TRBV6-4,16,CASSRSGTGSTDTQYF
TRBJ2-7,TRBV5-8,13,CASSLGQIYEQYF
TRBJ2-1,TRBV5-6,15,CASSLRRSSYNEQFF
TRBJ2-7,TRBV5-5,16,CASSSWGGQRNYEQYF
TRBJ2-3,TRBV9,14,CASSVASGMDTQYF
TRBJ2-7,TRBV7-2,15,CASSARLAGPYEQYF
TRBJ2-7,TRBV10-3,14,CAIRRGQGADEQYF
TRBJ2-2,TRBV30,17,CAWSPLSGTGNTGELFF
TRBJ2-3,TRBV6-5,14,CASSWGSNTDTQYF
TRBJ2-7,TRBV28,11,CATTQTYEQYF
TRBJ2-7,TRBV7-2,14,CASSLVTASYEQYF
TRBJ2-2,TRBV4-3,16,CASSQQPNRGAGELFF
TRBJ1-1,TRBV14,12,CASSQGRTEAFF
TRBJ2-6,TRBV28,12,CASNSGANVLTF
TRBJ2-3,TRBV5-1,14,CASSLDIPTDTQYF
TRBJ2-4,TRBV5-1,14,CASSADRTGGIQYF
TRBJ2-7,TRBV9,15,CASSVGDSWGYEQYF
TRBJ2-3,TRBV9,13,CASSVRPADTQYF
TRBJ2-5,TRBV4-1,13,CASSQGLAETQYF
TRBJ2-3,TRBV7-2,13,CASSYPPVGTQYF
TRBJ2-2,TRBV9,16,CASSQNTGVIPGELFF
TRBJ2-7,TRBV18,12,CASSPQGNEQYF
TRBJ2-7,TRBV2,15,CASSQGQGALYEQYF
TRBJ2-5,TRBV28,12,CASSGLVETQYF
TRBJ2-6,TRBV7-9,18,CASVFGASVGSGANVLTF
TRBJ2-7,TRBV9,17,CASSVGTGGLLSYEQYF
TRBJ2-1,TRBV7-9,15,CASSHSGSSYNEQFF
TRBJ1-3,TRBV5-1,19,CASSLVPAGGFPSGNTIYF
TRBJ2-5,TRBV18,11,CASSDTGTQYF
TRBJ1-1,TRBV7-2,14,CASSFTGLNTEAFF
TRBJ2-7,TRBV7-9,14,CASSLNFAGGEQYF
TRBJ2-7,TRBV5-1,15,CASSLGLAGVYEQYF
TRBJ1-2,TRBV6-5,12,CASSYTSGGYTF
TRBJ2-7,TRBV29-1,13,CSVVLTGRYEQYF
TRBJ2-1,TRBV28,14,CASSYTGFSNEQFF
TRBJ2-6,TRBV5-1,14,CASSWGAGANVLTF